One sample yielded the 32 T cell receptor beta chains listed below, sequenced in a study of human T cells and chemical hapten exposure. TCRdb redid the calling of the RACE reads with MiXCR, one entry per CDR3 protein. In the table there are approximately 80,000 distinct CDR3 sequences, around 10% of which are singletons. Time point in this sample: patch test 1, 2 weeks after DPC sensitization. Treatment of the sample: therapeutic diphenylcyclopropenone sensitization with weekly scalp DPC. Source: whole blood, taken in connection with sensitization to the hapten diphenylcyclopropenone (DPC). The receptors stem from a woman aged 45 to 65 with alopecia areata. Some clones in this sample may be carry-over from other donors' samples.

There are a few counts of this clonotype. The chain has TRBV20-1 and TRBJ2-1; tentatively, D is TRBD2 (5 bases). CDR1 DFQATT and CDR2 SNEGSKA come from the germline V gene (reference sequence). The CDR3 totals 14 residues. With 1 base removed from V and 0 bases from J, the gap between germline ends came to 7 bases. The CDR3 DNA follows: TGCAGTGCTAGAGTAGGGAGCTCCTACAATGAGCAGTTCTTC. Encoded protein: CSARVGSSYNEQFF.

The chain carries TRBV14 and TRBJ1-3; D perhaps matches TRBD1 (6 bases). The V gene lost 2 bases and the J gene lost 6 bases, with 14 bases spanning the gap. This CDR3 region has 15 residues. The germline V gene has CDR1 SGHDN and CDR2 FVKESK. The CDR3 loop reads CASSQTGNSPNTIYF. The CDR3 DNA reads TGTGCCAGCAGCCAAACAGGGAACTCACCAAACACCATATATTTT. Together with reference TRBV14 and TRBJ1-3, the CDR3 gives the full variable domain: EAGVTQFPSHSVIEKGQTVTLRCDPISGHDNLYWYRRVMGKEIKFLLHFVKESKQDESGMPNNRFLAERTGGTYSTLKVQPAELEDSGVYFCASSQTGNSPNTIYFGEGSWLTVV.

Ten or more counts support this clonotype. The chain recombines TRBV6-2 or TRBV6-3 with TRBJ1-2; tentative D call: TRBD1 (6 bases). Between the trimmed V and J ends, which lost 0 bases and 6 bases, there was a span of 8 bases. The CDR3 sequence is 13 residues long. Germline assignment: CDR1 MNHEY and CDR2 SVGEGT. CDR3 protein: CASSYSHRDGYTF. The CDR3 DNA follows: TGTGCCAGCAGTTACTCCCACAGGGATGGCTACACCTTC.

This clonotype was observed at least ten times. The CDR3 region is CASSRQGRRPYNEQFF. Written as DNA, the CDR3 is TGTGCCAGCAGTCGCCAGGGACGGCGTCCCTACAATGAGCAGTTCTTC. The chain has TRBV27 and TRBJ2-1; either TRBD1 or TRBD2 may fit D (5 bases each). The germline V and J ends were trimmed by 5 bases and 2 bases, with 16 bases remaining between them. Germline V gene lookup returns CDR1 MNHEY and CDR2 SMNVEV (reference sequence). This CDR3 spans 16 amino acids.

This clonotype has only a few counts. The CDR3 protein is CASSLDLGLAGNNEQFF. CDR3 in DNA: TGTGCCAGCAGCTTAGACCTCGGACTAGCGGGCAACAATGAGCAGTTCTTC. The chain carries TRBV7-8 and TRBJ2-1; 11 nucleotides agree with TRBD2. The V and J ends lost 1 base and 5 bases, in that order; junction bases with no gene match: 7. Looked up from germline, CDR1 is SGHVS and CDR2 is FQNEAQ. The CDR3 runs to 17 residues.

In this sample, this clonotype turned up a few times. The rearrangement uses TRBV11-2 and TRBJ2-1; no clear D. Germline CDR1 reads SGHAT; CDR2 reads FQNNGV. The CDR3 totals 13 residues. V lost 1 base, J lost 5 bases, and 6 bases lay in between. As DNA, the CDR3 is TGTGCCAGCAGCTTAGTTTGGAACAATGAGCAGTTCTTC. It encodes CASSLVWNNEQFF.

The table lists this clonotype with many counts. An end of the junction does not agree with germline; a read error may underlie this. This chain's CDR3 is CASNLRPGQGVSNTEAFF. In DNA form, the CDR3 reads TGCGCCAGCAACTTGAGACCCGGACAGGGGGTTTCGAACACTGAAGCTTTCTTT. The chain employs TRBV5-1 and TRBJ1-1; 10 nucleotides line up with TRBD1. This CDR3 comprises 18 residues. From germline, CDR1 is SGHRS and CDR2 YFSETQ.

This clonotype was seen many times. The chain has TRBV7-9 and TRBJ1-2; 7 nucleotides line up with TRBD1. Trimming at V came to 5 bases and at J to 4 bases, leaving 7 bases not matched to a gene. CDR1 and CDR2 (germline): SEHNR, FQNEAQ (reference sequence). The CDR3 loop spans 14 amino acids. CDR3 coding DNA: TGTGCCAGCAGCCAAGGGGGCGCGGGCTATGGCTACACCTTC. Residues: CASSQGGAGYGYTF.

The sample holds a few counts of this clonotype. This chain connects TRBV3-1 to TRBJ2-1; tentatively, D is TRBD2 (6 bases). CDR1 LGHDT and CDR2 YNNKEL come from the germline V gene (reference sequence). The CDR3 totals 12 residues. V gave up 3 bases and J gave up 13 bases, with 13 bases separating them. CDR3 amino acids: CASSQGDSEQFF. The CDR3 bases are TGTGCCAGCAGCCAGGGGGACTCGGAACAGTTCTTC.

The CDR3 sequence is CSVEEGWTF. The DNA of the CDR3 is TGCAGCGTTGAAGAGGGCTGGACCTTC. The chain recombines TRBV29-1 with TRBJ1-2; no clear D. Germline V CDR1 and CDR2: SQVTM, ANQGSEA. The V end lost 0 bases, the J end lost 14 bases, and 7 bases lay between the germline ends. The CDR3 runs to 9 residues. The variable domain in full, with the rest retrieved from reference TRBV29-1 and TRBJ1-2, is SAVISQKPSRDICQRGTSLTIQCQVDSQVTMMFWYRQQPGQSLTLIATANQGSEATYESGFVIDKFPISRPNLTFSTLTVSNMSPEDSSIYLCSVEEGWTFGSGTRLTVV.

The rearrangement joins TRBV3-1 to TRBJ1-2; 7 bases line up with TRBD1. Germline values: CDR1 LGHDT, CDR2 YNNKEL (reference sequence). Trimming cost V 5 bases and J 6 bases; bases outside gene matches: 3. The CDR3 is made up of 12 amino acids. DNA for the CDR3: TGTGCCAGCAGCTTTGGGACAGATGGCTACACCTTC. Residues: CASSFGTDGYTF. The whole variable domain, remainder taken from reference TRBV3-1 and TRBJ1-2, is DTAVSQTPKYLVTQMGNDKSIKCEQNLGHDTMYWYKQDSKKFLKIMFSYNNKELIINETVPNRFSPKSPDKAHLNLHINSLELGDSAVYFCASSFGTDGYTFGSGTRLTVV.

The chain couples TRBV12-3 or TRBV12-4 to TRBJ2-6; D unclear. The CDR3 has 16 amino acids. With 1 base removed from V and 0 bases from J, the gap between germline ends came to 7 bases. The CDR3 loop is CASSLESNSGANVLTF. The CDR3 DNA reads as TGTGCCAGCAGTTTAGAGTCGAACTCTGGGGCCAACGTCCTGACTTTC.

This chain joins TRBV12-3 or TRBV12-4 and TRBJ1-6; no reliable D call. V was shortened by 4 bases and J by 2 bases, with 9 bases between the two germline ends. The CDR3 sequence is 15 residues long. CDR3 region: CASSSMQTYNSPLHF. DNA for the CDR3: TGTGCCAGCAGTTCGATGCAGACCTATAATTCACCCCTCCACTTT.

This clonotype was counted ten times or more. J is TRBJ1-2 and V is TRBV25-1; TRBD1 aligns across 12 bases. The CDR3 runs 14 residues. Germline lookup yields CDR1 MGHDK and CDR2 SYGVNS. V shed 7 bases, J shed 7 bases, and the junction held 7 bases outside the gene matches. Written as DNA, the CDR3 is TGTGCCAGCACCCTCGGGACAGGGGGCCGTGGCTACACCTTC. Protein sequence: CASTLGTGGRGYTF.

This clonotype has at least ten counts. The chain employs TRBV11-2 and TRBJ2-2; 9 bases are a match to TRBD2. J was trimmed by 6 bases and V by 0 bases; bases with no gene match: 8. The CDR3 is 17 residues long. The germline V gene encodes CDR1 SGHAT and CDR2 FQNNGV. CDR3 sequence: CASSLERVAGVSGELFF. CDR3 DNA sequence: TGTGCCAGCAGCTTAGAAAGGGTAGCGGGGGTTTCCGGGGAGCTGTTTTTT.

This clonotype was seen ten or more times. The chain couples TRBV4-1 to TRBJ2-7; TRBD2 matches at 8 bases. V shed 0 bases, J shed 2 bases, and the junction held 12 bases outside the gene matches. CDR3 length equals 18 residues. Germline CDR1 MGHRA, CDR2 YSYEKL. The CDR3 DNA is TGCGCCAGCAGCCAAGATGGGGGTGCGGGAGGCGGCACCTACGAGCAGTACTTC. Its translation: CASSQDGGAGGGTYEQYF.

The sample holds many counts of this clonotype. The V call is TRBV12-3 or TRBV12-4, the J call TRBJ1-5, with D perhaps TRBD1 (6 bases). This CDR3 comprises 13 residues. V shed 6 bases and J shed 5 bases, with 11 bases lying between them. The CDR3 nucleotides are TGTGCCAGCAGCGGGACACTCCATCAGCCCCAGCATTTT. Protein product: CASSGTLHQPQHF.

There are a few counts of this clonotype. V gene TRBV7-2 combines with J gene TRBJ1-5; maybe TRBD1 (5 bases). The CDR3 totals 14 residues. Trimming left V 1 base short and J 7 bases short, with 11 bases between. The germline CDR1 and CDR2 sequences are SGHTA and FQGNSA. DNA for the CDR3: TGTGCCAGCAGCTTAGTGGTAGGGGAACAGCCCCAGCATTTT. Translating it yields CASSLVVGEQPQHF.

There are many counts of this clonotype. The rearrangement links TRBV6-2 or TRBV6-3 to TRBJ1-4, with D possibly TRBD1 on 5 matching bases. Trimming took 8 bases from V and 8 from J, leaving 9 bases between them. The CDR3 totals 11 residues. CDR1 MNHEY and CDR2 SVGEGT come from the germline V gene. The CDR3: CASGRDEKLFF. The DNA for the CDR3 is TGTGCCAGCGGCCGGGACGAAAAACTGTTTTTT.

The chain links TRBV20-1 to TRBJ1-5; D not certain. Germline V lookup: CDR1 DFQATT, CDR2 SNEGSKA (reference sequence). V lost 6 bases, J lost 7 bases, and 16 bases lay in between. The CDR3 covers 13 residues. The CDR3 DNA sequence: TGCAGTGCCACAAAAGACACCGAACAGCCCCAGCATTTT. Translating gives CSATKDTEQPQHF.

This clonotype was counted once. The chain employs TRBV14 and TRBJ2-2; D gene uncertain. CDR3 length equals 15 residues. Trimming stripped 0 bases from V and 7 bases from J, with 12 bases between. Germline loops: CDR1 SGHDN, CDR2 FVKESK. The CDR3 coding sequence is TGTGCCAGCAGCCAAGAAAAAATTTCGATCGGGGAGCTGTTTTTT. Encoded protein: CASSQEKISIGELFF.

This clonotype has at least ten counts. The chain couples TRBV29-1 to TRBJ1-1; D not certain. This CDR3 has 15 residues. V dropped 2 bases and J dropped 1 base, with 14 bases sitting between them. Germline CDR1 and CDR2: SQVTM and ANQGSEA. CDR3 in DNA: TGCAGCGTTGAATCCTCGCGAGTCTCGAACACTGAAGCTTTCTTT. Encoded protein: CSVESSRVSNTEAFF.

The table lists this clonotype with a few counts. The V call is TRBV6-4, the J call TRBJ2-1; 10 positions match TRBD2. The germline CDR1 and CDR2 sequences are MRHNA and SNTAGT. The CDR3 totals 18 residues. Unmatched junction bases numbered 9, after V lost 4 bases and J lost 0 bases. This chain's CDR3 is CASSARLAGSSSYNEQFF. In nucleotides, the CDR3 is TGTGCCAGCAGTGCGAGACTAGCGGGTTCGAGCTCCTACAATGAGCAGTTCTTC.

The J gene is TRBJ2-4, the V gene TRBV9; TRBD1 agrees at 7 bases. The CDR3 sequence is 15 residues long. The germline CDR1 and CDR2 sequences are SGDLS and YYNGEE. Trimming cost V 4 bases and J 2 bases; bases outside gene matches: 6. The CDR3 sequence is CASSPRQGPKNIQYF. In DNA form, the CDR3 reads TGTGCCAGCAGCCCGCGACAGGGACCCAAAAACATTCAGTACTTC.

This clonotype has a count of ten or more. The chain carries TRBV5-1 and TRBJ2-3, with D uncertain. CDR3 length equals 15 residues. In germline, CDR1 is SGHRS, CDR2 YFSETQ. The V end was cut by 0 bases, the J end by 4 bases, with 12 bases between. The CDR3 loop is CASSLATFSADTQYF. CDR3 DNA: TGCGCCAGCAGCTTGGCAACTTTTTCAGCAGATACGCAGTATTTT.

This clonotype was recorded many times. The chain is built from TRBV7-2 and TRBJ1-6; 9 bases match TRBD1. The CDR3 consists of 16 residues. The germline gives CDR1 SGHTA, CDR2 FQGNSA. V shed 6 bases, J shed 4 bases, and the junction held 7 bases outside the gene matches. The CDR3 here is CASRPDRGVYNSPLHF. The CDR3 DNA reads TGTGCCAGCAGACCCGACAGGGGGGTTTATAATTCACCCCTCCACTTT. Looking up the rest from reference TRBV7-2 and TRBJ1-6 gives the full variable domain: GAGVSQSPSNKVTEKGKDVELRCDPISGHTALYWYRQSLGQGLEFLIYFQGNSAPDKSGLPSDRFSAERTGGSVSTLTIQRTQQEDSAVYLCASRPDRGVYNSPLHFGNGTRLTVT.

This chain connects TRBV20-1 to TRBJ2-7, with D tentatively TRBD1 (6 bases). This CDR3 spans 15 amino acids. V lost 0 bases to trimming and J lost 4 bases, with 16 bases between them. CDR1 and CDR2 (germline): DFQATT, SNEGSKA (reference sequence). The CDR3 reads CSARDGTPTRYEQYF. DNA for the CDR3: TGCAGTGCTAGAGATGGGACACCCACAAGGTACGAGCAGTACTTC.

This clonotype was detected a few times. The chain joins TRBV20-1 to TRBJ2-7; D possibly corresponds to TRBD1 (6 bases). The CDR3 is 14 amino acids. V was cut by 5 bases and J by 0 bases, with 14 bases left in between. Germline V gene sequence: CDR1 DFQATT, CDR2 SNEGSKA (reference sequence). For the CDR3, the DNA is TGCAGTGCTTTGACAGGTGCTAGCTCCTACGAGCAGTACTTC. The encoded protein is CSALTGASSYEQYF.

This rearrangement joins TRBV5-1 to TRBJ2-3; 14 positions match TRBD2. The V gene's germline CDR1 is SGHRS and CDR2 YFSETQ. There are 17 residues in the CDR3. The V gene end was trimmed by 1 base and the J gene end by 4 bases; junction bases not matched to a gene: 5. DNA of the CDR3: TGCGCCAGCAGCTTGAGACTAGCGGGGGGGCGTGCAGATACGCAGTATTTT. It yields the protein CASSLRLAGGRADTQYF.

A few counts support this clonotype. The V call is TRBV12-3 or TRBV12-4, the J call TRBJ2-5, with a tentative D call TRBD2 (5 bases). The CDR3 totals 15 residues. V was shortened by 3 bases and J by 2 bases, with 13 bases between the two germline ends. CDR3 nucleotides: TGTGCCAGCAGTTTCATAATGAGCGGACAAGAGACCCAGTACTTC. Amino acid sequence: CASSFIMSGQETQYF.

The chain recombines TRBV10-3 with TRBJ2-7, with D unresolved. CDR1 is ENHRY and CDR2 is SYGVKD in the germline V gene. Trimming took off 2 bases at V and 3 bases at J, with 5 bases between the two ends. This CDR3 comprises 12 residues. CDR3 residues: CAISEGRYEQYF. The CDR3 DNA reads as TGTGCCATCAGTGAGGGACGCTACGAGCAGTACTTC.

This clonotype was picked up a small number of times. V usage is TRBV7-3 and J usage is TRBJ2-5, with 8 bases identical to TRBD1. J was trimmed by 2 bases and V by 6 bases; bases with no gene match: 8. The CDR3 contains 15 residues. CDR1 is SGHTA, CDR2 FQGTGA, per germline. CDR3 DNA: TGTGCCAGCAGTCGAGACAGGGGATTGCAAGAGACCCAGTACTTC. This codes for CASSRDRGLQETQYF.